Following are 26 T cell receptor beta chains from one sample sequenced in a study of blood T cell repertoires in COVID-19. Only in-frame clones appear in the TCRdb table, and some are missing; sequencing was by immunoSEQ multiplex PCR. The repertoire holds over 130,000 clones, with around 78% as singletons. The sequenced material came from peripheral blood. The receptors here all came from a woman at least 80 years old with active or convalescent COVID-19.

V is TRBV1 and J is TRBJ2-1; whether TRBD2, the table's D call, matches the DNA was not checked. TRBV1 is marked as a pseudogene. The CDR3 loop spans 19 amino acids. In nucleotides, the CDR3 is TGCACCAGCAGCCAAGATCGACTAGCGGGGGCCTGGCCCTACAATGAGCAGTTCTTC. Residues: CTSSQDRLAGAWPYNEQFF.

The chain combines TRBV2 with TRBJ2-5; D uncertain. The CDR3 contains 11 residues. CDR1 and CDR2 from the germline V gene are SNHLY and FYNNEI. Trimming took 10 bases from V and 5 from J, leaving 11 bases between them. The CDR3 sequence: CATLLVETQYF. CDR3 sequence (DNA): TGTGCCACCCTTCTCGTGGAGACCCAGTACTTC.

V is TRBV4-2 and J is TRBJ2-2; TRBD2 agrees at 13 bases. With 1 base clipped from V and 4 bases from J, the junction kept 6 bases outside the gene matches. Germline assignment: CDR1 LGHNA and CDR2 YNFKEQ. The CDR3 runs to 18 residues. CDR3 in amino acids: CASSQATSGGDVTGELFF. The CDR3, as DNA: TGTGCCAGCAGCCAAGCCACTAGCGGGGGGGATGTCACCGGGGAGCTGTTTTTT.

The chain joins TRBV28 to TRBJ1-1; possible D gene TRBD1, 5 bases. CDR3 length equals 17 residues. Trimming took 5 bases from V and 0 from J, leaving 19 bases between them. Germline assignment: CDR1 MDHEN and CDR2 SYDVKM. This CDR3 is CASSRAGGTHLNTEAFF. CDR3 sequence (DNA): TGTGCCAGCAGTAGGGCGGGGGGTACCCACCTGAACACTGAAGCTTTCTTT.

The chain uses TRBV6-2 or TRBV6-3 and TRBJ1-2; D is possibly TRBD1 (6 bases). Germline CDR1 is MNHEY and CDR2 is SVGEGT. CDR3 length equals 14 residues. V was trimmed by 1 base and J by 6 bases, leaving 12 bases between them. For the CDR3, the DNA is TGTGCCAGCAGTTACTTCGCAGGGGCGGATGGCTACACCTTC. Translation gives CASSYFAGADGYTF.

V gene TRBV5-1 combines with J gene TRBJ2-2; 7 bases fit TRBD1. Germline CDR1 SGHRS, CDR2 YFSETQ. Trimming removed 2 bases from V and 6 bases from J; junction bases left unmatched: 4. CDR3 length: 14 amino acids. Here the CDR3 reads CASSLLGGSGELFF. The CDR3 DNA reads TGCGCCAGCAGCTTATTAGGGGGCTCCGGGGAGCTGTTTTTT. Full variable domain (remainder filled in from reference TRBV5-1 and TRBJ2-2): KAGVTQTPRYLIKTRGQQVTLSCSPISGHRSVSWYQQTPGQGLQFLFEYFSETQRNKGNFPGRFSGRQFSNSRSEMNVSTLELGDSALYLCASSLLGGSGELFFGEGSRLTVL.

This chain joins TRBV30 and TRBJ2-7, with a possible D match to TRBD2 (5 bases). V was shortened by 0 bases and J by 2 bases, with 11 bases between the two germline ends. CDR1 GTSNPN and CDR2 SVGIG come from the germline V gene (reference sequence). CDR3 length: 14 amino acids. The CDR3 is CAWSVAVGPYEQYF. CDR3 coding DNA: TGTGCCTGGAGTGTAGCGGTAGGGCCCTACGAGCAGTACTTC.

This chain uses TRBV7-2 with TRBJ1-2; D is perhaps TRBD1 (6 bases). Germline CDR1 reads SGHTA; CDR2 reads FQGNSA. V was cut by 2 bases and J by 5 bases, with 12 bases left in between. CDR3 length: 14 residues. CDR3 loop: CASSLLDRGYGYTF. CDR3 bases: TGTGCCAGCAGCTTATTGGACAGAGGGTATGGCTACACCTTC. Full variable domain (remainder filled in from reference TRBV7-2 and TRBJ1-2): GAGVSQSPSNKVTEKGKDVELRCDPISGHTALYWYRQSLGQGLEFLIYFQGNSAPDKSGLPSDRFSAERTGGSVSTLTIQRTQQEDSAVYLCASSLLDRGYGYTFGSGTRLTVV.

V gene TRBV5-1 combines with J gene TRBJ2-7; 10 bases match TRBD1. The CDR3 totals 14 residues. Germline trimming cut 5 bases from V and 2 bases from J; bases unmatched to any gene: 4. The germline V gene has CDR1 SGHRS and CDR2 YFSETQ. The CDR3 loop reads CASRRTGGTYEQYF. The DNA for the CDR3 is TGCGCCAGCAGAAGGACAGGGGGGACCTACGAGCAGTACTTC.

The CDR3 is CASSENPTGYSNQPQHF. In DNA form, the CDR3 reads TGTGCCAGCAGTGAGAACCCAACAGGGTATAGCAATCAGCCCCAGCATTTT. This sequence joins TRBV6-1 and TRBJ1-5; D might be TRBD1 (6 bases). The CDR3 is 17 amino acids. V lost 3 bases, J lost 0 bases, and 15 bases lay in between. Germline lookup yields CDR1 MNHNS and CDR2 SASEGT.

The J gene is TRBJ1-1, the V gene TRBV5-1; maybe TRBD1 (6 bases). V dropped 4 bases and J dropped 2 bases, with 18 bases sitting between them. CDR1 SGHRS and CDR2 YFSETQ come from the germline V gene. This CDR3 is built from 16 residues. The CDR3 spells CASSLGHIGGNTEAFF. The CDR3 region has the DNA TGCGCCAGCAGCCTAGGACATATAGGGGGTAACACTGAAGCTTTCTTT.

The J gene is TRBJ1-2, the V gene TRBV30; the match to TRBD1 covers 8 bases. V lost 2 bases, J lost 5 bases, and 4 bases stayed unmatched. The CDR3 runs 13 residues. Germline loops: CDR1 GTSNPN, CDR2 SVGIG (reference sequence). The CDR3 sequence: CAWSMDRVYGYTF. The CDR3 bases are TGTGCCTGGAGTATGGACAGGGTTTATGGCTACACCTTC.

V and J are TRBV19 and TRBJ1-2; TRBD1 matches at 7 bases. V shed 7 bases and J 7 bases; nucleotides not matched to a gene: 6. The germline CDR1 and CDR2 sequences are LNHDA and SQIVND (reference sequence). CDR3 size: 12 residues. The CDR3 nucleotides are TGTGCCAGTACACAGGGGAGAAGTGGCTACACCTTC. Translating it yields CASTQGRSGYTF. The variable domain in full, with the rest retrieved from reference TRBV19 and TRBJ1-2, is DGGITQSPKYLFRKEGQNVTLSCEQNLNHDAMYWYRQDPGQGLRLIYYSQIVNDFQKGDIAEGYSVSREKKESFPLTVTSAQKNPTAFYLCASTQGRSGYTFGSGTRLTVV.

This clone was detected a few times. V and J are TRBV10-2 and TRBJ1-1; possibly TRBD1 for D (6 bases). Trimming took off 2 bases at V and 1 base at J, with 14 bases between the two ends. From germline, CDR1 is WSHSY and CDR2 SAAADI. This CDR3 is 16 amino acids long. The CDR3 loop is CASSEPRGRTNTEAFF. In DNA, the CDR3 is TGCGCCAGCAGTGAGCCCAGGGGACGAACGAACACTGAAGCTTTCTTT.

This chain joins TRBV16 and TRBJ1-2, with a weak D call TRBD1 (5 bases). The V and J ends lost 4 bases and 4 bases respectively, with 10 bases between them. CDR1 KGHSY and CDR2 FQNENV come from the germline V gene. The CDR3 is made up of 13 amino acids. CDR3 loop: CASSPQGVYGYTF. Written as DNA, the CDR3 is TGTGCCAGCAGCCCTCAGGGTGTCTATGGCTACACCTTC. Using reference TRBV16 and TRBJ1-2 for the parts outside the CDR3, the full variable domain is GEEVAQTPKHLVRGEGQKAKLYCAPIKGHSYVFWYQQVLKNEFKFLISFQNENVFDETGMPKERFSAKCLPNSPCSLEIQATKLEDSAVYFCASSPQGVYGYTFGSGTRLTVV.

The V and J genes are TRBV4-2 and TRBJ2-5, with D possibly being TRBD2 (6 bases). Trimming removed 1 base from V and 5 bases from J, with 11 bases in between. The CDR3 covers 14 residues. Germline-derived CDR1 and CDR2 are LGHNA and YNFKEQ. CDR3 in DNA: TGTGCCAGCAGCCAAGGGGGGGACCCTGAGACCCAGTACTTC. It is translated as CASSQGGDPETQYF.

The rearrangement uses TRBV19 and TRBJ2-7; TRBD1 matches 10 bases. The CDR3 is made up of 14 amino acids. The J segment lost 6 bases and the V segment lost 3 bases, leaving 5 bases of the junction unmatched. Germline CDR1 is LNHDA and CDR2 is SQIVND (reference sequence). CDR3 DNA: TGTGCCAGTAGTATCGACAGGGGGCCTGGCGAGCAGTACTTC. As protein: CASSIDRGPGEQYF. Combining the CDR3 with reference TRBV19 and TRBJ2-7 gives the whole variable domain DGGITQSPKYLFRKEGQNVTLSCEQNLNHDAMYWYRQDPGQGLRLIYYSQIVNDFQKGDIAEGYSVSREKKESFPLTVTSAQKNPTAFYLCASSIDRGPGEQYFGPGTRLTVT.

This clone was observed a few times. V gene TRBV5-6 combines with J gene TRBJ1-2, with 10 bases identical to TRBD1. Germline V gene lookup returns CDR1 SGHDT and CDR2 YYEEEE. The CDR3 is 16 amino acids. V shed 2 bases and J 4 bases; nucleotides not matched to a gene: 8. The CDR3 DNA sequence: TGTGCCAGCAGCTTATCAGACAGGGGGCAAGTCTATGGCTACACCTTC. Protein sequence: CASSLSDRGQVYGYTF.

The chain is built from TRBV2 and TRBJ1-1; possible D gene TRBD1, 6 bases. The ends were cut back, 5 bases at V and 2 bases at J, with 12 bases in the middle. The CDR3 is 14 amino acids. CDR1 and CDR2 from the germline V gene are SNHLY and FYNNEI. The CDR3 loop reads CASSSSRGNTEAFF. CDR3 in DNA: TGTGCCAGCAGTTCATCCAGGGGTAACACTGAAGCTTTCTTT.

The chain carries TRBV7-2 and TRBJ2-1, with TRBD2 matching over 10 bases. Germline V lookup: CDR1 SGHTA, CDR2 FQGNSA. This CDR3 contains 12 residues. V gave up 6 bases and J gave up 8 bases; unmatched junction bases: 1. CDR3 DNA sequence: TGTGCCAGCAGGCTAGCGGGGGATGAGCAGTTCTTC. It is translated as CASRLAGDEQFF.

This chain connects TRBV5-1 to TRBJ1-2; no reliable D call. CDR3 length: 16 residues. Trimming cost V 0 bases and J 5 bases, with 17 bases left between them. Germline assignment: CDR1 SGHRS and CDR2 YFSETQ. Here the CDR3 reads CASSLAVQPGGYGYTF. For the CDR3, the DNA is TGCGCCAGCAGCTTGGCGGTACAGCCAGGAGGGTATGGCTACACCTTC.

The chain has TRBV10-3 and TRBJ1-2; 9 bases line up with TRBD1. CDR3 length: 13 amino acids. Germline lookup yields CDR1 ENHRY and CDR2 SYGVKD. V lost 5 bases, J lost 6 bases, and 4 bases stayed unmatched. The CDR3 DNA follows: TGTGCCATCAGTCAGGACAGGGGTGATGGCTACACCTTC. Its protein product is CAISQDRGDGYTF.

The gene calls are TRBV28 and TRBJ1-1; D gene ambiguous. The CDR3 length is 10 residues. The germline CDR1 and CDR2 sequences are MDHEN and SYDVKM. Trimming removed 7 bases from V and 5 bases from J, with 5 bases in between. The CDR3 DNA sequence: TGTGCCAGCACGGGGACTGAAGCTTTCTTT. Its translation is CASTGTEAFF.

V is TRBV18 and J is TRBJ2-7; 10 bases agree with TRBD1. The CDR3 consists of 15 residues. The V and J ends lost 3 bases and 0 bases, in that order; junction bases with no gene match: 2. From germline, CDR1 is KGHSH and CDR2 LQKENI. CDR3 DNA sequence: TGTGCCAGCTCACCTTGGGACAGGGGCTCCTACGAGCAGTACTTC. Amino acid sequence: CASSPWDRGSYEQYF.

In its sample, this clone was seen once. V is TRBV2 and J is TRBJ1-1; TRBD1 matches at 8 bases. The CDR3 sequence is 15 residues long. Germline CDR1 is SNHLY and CDR2 is FYNNEI. Unmatched junction bases numbered 7, after V lost 3 bases and J lost 4 bases. CDR3 residues: CASSDGQGAVTEAFF. CDR3 nucleotides: TGTGCCAGCAGTGACGGGCAGGGGGCGGTCACTGAAGCTTTCTTT.

The chain uses TRBV7-2 and TRBJ1-2; 10 bases are shared with TRBD1. Trimming took 2 bases from V and 6 from J; bases not matched to a gene: 9. Germline lookup yields CDR1 SGHTA and CDR2 FQGNSA. The CDR3 consists of 16 residues. CDR3 in DNA: TGTGCCAGCAGCTTACGGGAGACAGGGGGCGCGGATGGCTACACCTTC. This translates into CASSLRETGGADGYTF.